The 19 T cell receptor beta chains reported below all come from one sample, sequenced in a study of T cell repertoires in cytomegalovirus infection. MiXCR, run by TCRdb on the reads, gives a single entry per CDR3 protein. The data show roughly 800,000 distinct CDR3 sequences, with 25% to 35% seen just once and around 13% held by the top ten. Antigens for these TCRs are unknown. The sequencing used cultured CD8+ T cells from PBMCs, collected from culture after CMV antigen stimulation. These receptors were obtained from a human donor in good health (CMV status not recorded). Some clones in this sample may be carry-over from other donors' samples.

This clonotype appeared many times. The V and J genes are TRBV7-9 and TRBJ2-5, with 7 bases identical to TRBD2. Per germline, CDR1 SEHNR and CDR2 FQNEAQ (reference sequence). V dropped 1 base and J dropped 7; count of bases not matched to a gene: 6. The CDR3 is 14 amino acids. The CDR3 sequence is CASSLVGGLGTQYF. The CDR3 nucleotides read TGTGCCAGCAGCTTAGTCGGCGGACTAGGGACCCAGTACTTC. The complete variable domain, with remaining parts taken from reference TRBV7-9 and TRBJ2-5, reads DTGVSQNPRHKITKRGQNVTFRCDPISEHNRLYWYRQTLGQGPEFLTYFQNEAQLEKSRLLSDRFSAERPKGSFSTLEIQRTEQGDSAMYLCASSLVGGLGTQYFGPGTRLLVL.

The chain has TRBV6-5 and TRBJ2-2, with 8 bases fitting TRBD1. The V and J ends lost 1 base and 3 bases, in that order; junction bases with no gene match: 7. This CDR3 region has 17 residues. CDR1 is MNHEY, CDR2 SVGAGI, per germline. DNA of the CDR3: TGTGCCAGCAGTTACTTTGCTCCAGGGGGCGACACCGGGGAGCTGTTTTTT. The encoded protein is CASSYFAPGGDTGELFF.

Written as DNA, the CDR3 is TGTGCCAGCCTACGTGGTGGGGGGAGCACCGGGGAGCTGTTTTTT. The encoded protein is CASLRGGGSTGELFF. The V gene is TRBV6-6, the J gene TRBJ2-2, with D maybe TRBD2 (6 bases). Germline V gene data show CDR1 as MNHNY and CDR2 as SVGAGI (reference sequence). With 8 bases removed from V and 4 bases from J, the gap between germline ends came to 17 bases. This CDR3 is built from 15 residues.

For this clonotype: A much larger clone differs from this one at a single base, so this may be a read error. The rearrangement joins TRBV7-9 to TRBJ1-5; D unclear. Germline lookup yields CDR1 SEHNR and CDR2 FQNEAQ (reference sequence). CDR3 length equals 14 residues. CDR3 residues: CAISLDGGNQPQHF. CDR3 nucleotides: TGTGCCATCAGCTTAGATGGAGGAAACCAGCCCCAGCATTTT.

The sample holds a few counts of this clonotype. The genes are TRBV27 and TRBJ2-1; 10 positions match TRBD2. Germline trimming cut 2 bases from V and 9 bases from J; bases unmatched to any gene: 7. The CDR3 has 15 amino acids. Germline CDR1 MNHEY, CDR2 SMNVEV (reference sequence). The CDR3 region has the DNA TGTGCCAGCAGTTTAAAAGCGGGGGGGGGCAGTGAGCAGTTCTTC. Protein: CASSLKAGGGSEQFF.

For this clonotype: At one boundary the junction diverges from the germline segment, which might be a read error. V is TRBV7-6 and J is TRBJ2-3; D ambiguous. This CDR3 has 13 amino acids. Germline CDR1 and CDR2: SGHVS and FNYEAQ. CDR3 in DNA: TGTGCTAGCAGCTTAGCAGCGTCAGATACGCAGTATTTT. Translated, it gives CASSLAASDTQYF.

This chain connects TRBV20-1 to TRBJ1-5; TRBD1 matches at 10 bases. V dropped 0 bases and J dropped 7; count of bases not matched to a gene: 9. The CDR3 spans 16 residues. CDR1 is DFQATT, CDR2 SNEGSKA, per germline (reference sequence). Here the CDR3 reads CSAREWGQGLRQPQHF. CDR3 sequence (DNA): TGCAGTGCTAGAGAATGGGGACAGGGGCTACGACAGCCCCAGCATTTT.

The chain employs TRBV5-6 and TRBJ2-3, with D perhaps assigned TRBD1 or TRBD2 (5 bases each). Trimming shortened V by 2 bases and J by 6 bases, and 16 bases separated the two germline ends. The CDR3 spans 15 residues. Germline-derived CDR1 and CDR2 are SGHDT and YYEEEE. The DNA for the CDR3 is TGTGCCAGCAGCTTCGGGGCTAGAAAGGCGGATACGCAGTATTTT. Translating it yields CASSFGARKADTQYF.

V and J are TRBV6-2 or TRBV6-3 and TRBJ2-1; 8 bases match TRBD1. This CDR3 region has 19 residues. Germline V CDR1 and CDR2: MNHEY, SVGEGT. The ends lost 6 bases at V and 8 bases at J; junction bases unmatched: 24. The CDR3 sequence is CASSPGTGAKQDPWDEQFF. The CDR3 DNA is TGTGCCAGCAGCCCCGGGACAGGAGCAAAACAAGATCCTTGGGATGAGCAGTTCTTC.

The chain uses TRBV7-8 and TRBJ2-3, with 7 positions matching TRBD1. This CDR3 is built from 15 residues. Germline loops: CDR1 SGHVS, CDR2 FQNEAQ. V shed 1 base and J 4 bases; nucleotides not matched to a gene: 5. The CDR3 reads CASSLEDRPSDTQYF. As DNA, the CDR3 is TGTGCCAGCAGCTTAGAGGACAGGCCCTCAGATACGCAGTATTTT. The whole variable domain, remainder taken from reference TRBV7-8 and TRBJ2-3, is GAGVSQSPRYKVAKRGQDVALRCDPISGHVSLFWYQQALGQGPEFLTYFQNEAQLDKSGLPSDRFFAERPEGSVSTLKIQRTQQEDSAVYLCASSLEDRPSDTQYFGPGTRLTVL.

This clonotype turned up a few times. The CDR3 reads CASRPRSGPKRETQYF. CDR3 nucleotides: TGTGCCAGCAGACCTAGGAGCGGGCCGAAGAGAGAGACCCAGTACTTC. The chain is built from TRBV6-5 and TRBJ2-5; D may be TRBD2 (6 bases). The CDR3 has 16 amino acids. With 6 bases removed from V and 4 bases from J, the gap between germline ends came to 21 bases. Germline V gene data show CDR1 as MNHEY and CDR2 as SVGAGI.

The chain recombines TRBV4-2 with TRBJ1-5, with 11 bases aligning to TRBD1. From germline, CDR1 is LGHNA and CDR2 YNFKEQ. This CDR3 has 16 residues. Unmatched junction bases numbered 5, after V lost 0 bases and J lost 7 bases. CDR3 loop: CASSQDWTGGSQPQHF. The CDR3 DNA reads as TGTGCCAGCAGCCAAGATTGGACAGGGGGCAGCCAGCCCCAGCATTTT.

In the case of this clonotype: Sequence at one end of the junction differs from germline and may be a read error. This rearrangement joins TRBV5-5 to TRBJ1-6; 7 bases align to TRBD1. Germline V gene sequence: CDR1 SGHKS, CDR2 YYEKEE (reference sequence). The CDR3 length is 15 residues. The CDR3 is CASSLRQGPNSPHHF. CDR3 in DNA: TGTGCCAGCAGCTTAAGACAGGGACCTAATTCACCCCACCACTTT.

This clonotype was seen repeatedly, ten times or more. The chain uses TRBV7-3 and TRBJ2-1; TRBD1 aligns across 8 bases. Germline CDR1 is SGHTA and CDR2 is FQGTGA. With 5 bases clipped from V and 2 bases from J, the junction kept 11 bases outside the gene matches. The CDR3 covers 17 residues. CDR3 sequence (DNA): TGTGCCAGCAGCCCATCAGGGGGCCACTTCCCCTACAATGAGCAGTTCTTC. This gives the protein CASSPSGGHFPYNEQFF.

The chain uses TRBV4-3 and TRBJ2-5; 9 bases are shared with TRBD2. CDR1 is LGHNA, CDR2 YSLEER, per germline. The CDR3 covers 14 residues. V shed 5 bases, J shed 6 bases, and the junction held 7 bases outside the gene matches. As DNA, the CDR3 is TGCGCCAGCAGCGACCGCGGGGGGGAACAGACCCAGTACTTC. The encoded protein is CASSDRGGEQTQYF.

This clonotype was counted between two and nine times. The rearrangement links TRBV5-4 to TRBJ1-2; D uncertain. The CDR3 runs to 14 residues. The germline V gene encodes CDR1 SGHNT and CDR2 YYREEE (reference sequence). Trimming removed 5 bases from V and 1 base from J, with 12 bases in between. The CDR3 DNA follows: TGTGCCAGCAGTTCCGAGGTGATTAACTATGGCTACACCTTC. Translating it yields CASSSEVINYGYTF.

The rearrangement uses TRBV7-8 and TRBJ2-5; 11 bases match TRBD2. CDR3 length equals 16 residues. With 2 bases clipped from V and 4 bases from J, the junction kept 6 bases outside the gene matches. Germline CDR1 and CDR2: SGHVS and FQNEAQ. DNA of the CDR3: TGTGCCAGCAGCTTACGCCTAGCGGGGGGTGGAGAGACCCAGTACTTC. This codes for CASSLRLAGGGETQYF.

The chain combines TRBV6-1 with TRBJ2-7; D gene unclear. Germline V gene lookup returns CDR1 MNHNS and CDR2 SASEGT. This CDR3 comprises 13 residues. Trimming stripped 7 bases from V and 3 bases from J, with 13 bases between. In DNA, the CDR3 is TGTGCCAGCACCCACATCTCCGGCTACGAGCAGTACGTC. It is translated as CASTHISGYEQYV.

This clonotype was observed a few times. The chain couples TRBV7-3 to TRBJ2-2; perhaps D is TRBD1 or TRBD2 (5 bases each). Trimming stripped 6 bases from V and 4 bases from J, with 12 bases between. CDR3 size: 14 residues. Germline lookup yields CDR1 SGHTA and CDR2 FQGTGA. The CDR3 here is CASSRGALTGELFF. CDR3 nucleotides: TGTGCCAGCAGTCGAGGGGCCCTCACCGGGGAGCTGTTTTTT.